The sequence of this TCR beta chain was determined in a study of technical replicates of blood from several donors. Repertoires were generated with immunoSEQ multiplex PCR, while TCRdb's copy carries only in-frame clones and drops some. The data hold roughly 97,000 clones, with about 96% observed a single time. The length of the CDR3 is 15 residues. The genes are TRBV1 and TRBJ1-1. TRBV1 is classified as a pseudogene. The specimen was T cells isolated from PBMCs. This clonotype was obtained from a human donor in good health. The CDR3 region has the DNA TGCACCAGCAGCCAAGAGAAGAGGGTGCGGACTGAAGCTTTCTTT. Translating gives CTSSQEKRVRTEAFF.